A single sample gave rise to the 9 T cell receptor beta chains below, sequenced in a study of blood T cell repertoires in COVID-19. Method: immunoSEQ multiplex PCR; TCRdb's copy keeps in-frame clones and lacks some. The repertoire consists of about 140,000 clones, with 84% occurring once and the leading ten covering 1.5% to 2%. What was sequenced was PBMCs or T cells enriched from blood (not recorded which). The receptors come from a woman younger than 30 who had been exposed to COVID-19.

The chain combines TRBV18 with TRBJ2-2; D gene uncertain. Trimming left V 3 bases short and J 1 base short, with 6 bases between. Per the germline V gene, CDR1 is KGHSH and CDR2 is LQKENI. This CDR3 comprises 14 residues. The CDR3 region has the DNA TGTGCCAGCTCACCTACTCTGAACACCGGGGAGCTGTTTTTT. Residues: CASSPTLNTGELFF.

The rearrangement uses TRBV9 and TRBJ2-1; 8 bases fit TRBD2. With 1 base clipped from V and 5 bases from J, the junction kept 5 bases outside the gene matches. The CDR3 is made up of 15 amino acids. CDR1 SGDLS and CDR2 YYNGEE come from the germline V gene. CDR3 bases: TGTGCCAGCAGCGTAATGGGACTAGGAAACAATGAGCAGTTCTTC. It is translated as CASSVMGLGNNEQFF.

The chain combines TRBV9 with TRBJ2-5; possible D gene TRBD2, 5 bases. Per the germline V gene, CDR1 is SGDLS and CDR2 is YYNGEE. The CDR3 sequence is 15 residues long. V shed 4 bases and J shed 5 bases, with 18 bases lying between them. The CDR3 nucleotides are TGTGCCAGCAGCCCCCAAGGACTGGGCAGGGAGACCCAGTACTTC. The encoded protein is CASSPQGLGRETQYF.

DNA for the CDR3: TGTGCCAGTAACGCGGGGCCCTCCTACGAGCAGTACTTC. Translation gives CASNAGPSYEQYF. V gene TRBV19 combines with J gene TRBJ2-7, with D perhaps TRBD2 (6 bases). Trimming cost V 7 bases and J 0 bases, with 10 bases left between them. Germline lookup yields CDR1 LNHDA and CDR2 SQIVND (reference sequence). The length of the CDR3 is 13 residues.

V is TRBV9 and J is TRBJ2-7; TRBD2 matches 11 bases. Trimming took 1 base from V and 4 from J; bases not matched to a gene: 1. This CDR3 region has 14 residues. The germline V gene has CDR1 SGDLS and CDR2 YYNGEE. Here the CDR3 DNA reads TGTGCCAGCAGCGTAACTAGCGGGAGTTACGAGCAGTACTTC. Its protein is CASSVTSGSYEQYF.

V and J are TRBV28 and TRBJ1-2; D is unclear. Trimming took 11 bases from V and 8 from J, leaving 15 bases between them. Germline lookup yields CDR1 MDHEN and CDR2 SYDVKM. This CDR3 comprises 11 residues. The CDR3 DNA follows: TGTGCCCTTAGTACCCCGGGAGGCTACACCTTC. Translated, it gives CALSTPGGYTF.

This clone was seen more than once but under ten times. The V gene is TRBV29-1, the J gene TRBJ2-1; TRBD1 matches 9 bases. Trimming removed 7 bases from V and 1 base from J; junction bases left unmatched: 5. The germline V gene has CDR1 SQVTM and CDR2 ANQGSEA. This CDR3 region has 14 residues. The CDR3 nucleotides are TGCAGCGCCGGGGACAGGGCATCCTACAATGAGCAGTTCTTC. It specifies CSAGDRASYNEQFF.

In the case of this clone: The sample carries other DNA sequences with the same CDR3. The chain uses TRBV7-2 and TRBJ1-2; 9 positions agree with TRBD1. Germline lookup yields CDR1 SGHTA and CDR2 FQGNSA. The junction had 5 bases not matched to a gene; V was cut back by 4 bases and J by 8 bases. CDR3 length: 13 residues. CDR3 in DNA: TGTGCCAGCAGCTCGGGACAGGGCTACGGCTACACCTTC. Protein product: CASSSGQGYGYTF.

This clone occurred once. The rearrangement joins TRBV4-1 to TRBJ1-4; D is perhaps TRBD1 (6 bases). The germline CDR1 and CDR2 sequences are MGHRA and YSYEKL. The CDR3 runs to 14 residues. V shed 2 bases and J shed 8 bases, with 12 bases lying between them. The CDR3 DNA sequence: TGCGCCAGCAGCCAACAGGGGTTGTGGGAAAAACTGTTTTTT. Translating gives CASSQQGLWEKLFF.